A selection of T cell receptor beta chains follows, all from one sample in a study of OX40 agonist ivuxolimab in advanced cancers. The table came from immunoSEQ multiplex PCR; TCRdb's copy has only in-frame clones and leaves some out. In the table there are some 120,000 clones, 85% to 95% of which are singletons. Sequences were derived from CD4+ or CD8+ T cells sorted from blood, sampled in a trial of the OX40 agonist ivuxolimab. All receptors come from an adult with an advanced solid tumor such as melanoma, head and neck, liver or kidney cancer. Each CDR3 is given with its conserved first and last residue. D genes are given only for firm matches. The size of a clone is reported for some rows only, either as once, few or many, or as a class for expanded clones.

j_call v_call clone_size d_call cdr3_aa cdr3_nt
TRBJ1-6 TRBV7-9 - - CASSHTGRSEVDSPLHF TGTGCCAGCAGCCACACCGGGAGATCGGAGGTTGATTCACCCCTCCACTTT
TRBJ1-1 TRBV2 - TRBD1 CASNDPTGGMYTEAFF TGTGCCAGCAACGATCCGACAGGGGGGATGTACACTGAAGCTTTCTTT
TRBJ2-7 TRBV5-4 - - CASSFYREVENEQYF TGTGCCAGCAGCTTTTACAGGGAGGTCGAAAACGAGCAGTACTTC
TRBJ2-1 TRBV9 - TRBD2 CASSALTSGTYNEQFF TGTGCCAGCAGCGCCCTCACTAGCGGGACCTACAATGAGCAGTTCTTC
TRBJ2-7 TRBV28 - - CNTGTPNSYEQYF TGTAACACCGGGACTCCTAACAGCTACGAGCAGTACTTC
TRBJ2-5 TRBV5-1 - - CASRTGSGEAQYF TGCGCCAGCAGAACAGGGAGCGGGGAGGCCCAGTACTTC
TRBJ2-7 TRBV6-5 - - CASSYSWERVGNEQYF TGTGCCAGCAGTTACTCATGGGAGAGAGTTGGGAACGAGCAGTACTTC
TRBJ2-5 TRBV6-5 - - CASSYGSETQYF TGTGCCAGCAGTTATGGGTCGGAGACCCAGTACTTC
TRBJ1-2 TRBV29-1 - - CSVELSHSRGEGYTF TGCAGCGTTGAGCTTTCCCATTCGAGAGGGGAGGGCTACACCTTC
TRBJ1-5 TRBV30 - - CAWSEEAGQPQHF TGTGCCTGGAGTGAGGAGGCCGGTCAGCCCCAGCATTTT
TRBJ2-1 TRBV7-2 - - CASSSPTASSYNEQFF TGTGCCAGCAGCTCCCCTACTGCGAGCTCCTACAATGAGCAGTTCTTC
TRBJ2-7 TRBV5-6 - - CASSHFRGVYERYF TGTGCCAGCAGCCACTTCAGGGGAGTCTACGAGCGGTACTTC
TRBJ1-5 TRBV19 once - CASTDRYQPQHF TGTGCCAGTACCGACAGATATCAGCCCCAGCATTTT
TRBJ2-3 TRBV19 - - CASSIGRTDTQYF TGTGCCAGTAGTATAGGACGCACAGATACGCAGTATTTT
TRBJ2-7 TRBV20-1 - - CSARRSYEQYF TGCAGTGCGAGGAGGTCCTACGAGCAGTACTTC
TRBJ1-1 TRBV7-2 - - CASSSQGQNTEAFF TGTGCCAGCAGCTCCCAGGGACAGAACACTGAAGCTTTCTTT
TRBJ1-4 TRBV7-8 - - CASSLGRGRNEKLFF TGTGCCAGCAGCTTAGGCAGGGGTCGTAATGAAAAACTGTTTTTT
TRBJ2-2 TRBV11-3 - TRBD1 CASSLVGQVDGELFF TGTGCCAGCAGCTTAGTGGGACAGGTAGACGGGGAGCTGTTTTTT
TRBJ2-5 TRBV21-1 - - CASSVPRETSGQETQYF TGTGCCAGCAGCGTACCAAGGGAAACTAGCGGACAAGAGACCCAGTACTTC
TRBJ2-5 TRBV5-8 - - CASSLPQETQYF TGTGCCAGCAGCTTGCCTCAAGAGACCCAGTACTTC
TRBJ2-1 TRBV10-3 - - CAISEPARGHEQFF TGTGCCATCAGTGAGCCAGCACGGGGTCATGAGCAGTTCTTC
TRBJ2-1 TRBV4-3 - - CASSQGFRDNPYNEQFF TGCGCCAGCAGCCAAGGATTCCGGGACAACCCTTACAATGAGCAGTTCTTC
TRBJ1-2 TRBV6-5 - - CASSPGNYGYTF TGTGCCAGCAGCCCGGGGAACTATGGCTACACCTTC
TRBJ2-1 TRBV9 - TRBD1 CASSARDRGTNEQFF TGTGCCAGCAGCGCCCGGGACAGGGGGACCAATGAGCAGTTCTTC
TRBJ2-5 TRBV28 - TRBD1 CASSRGRETQYF TGTGCCAGCAGCAGGGGGCGGGAGACCCAGTACTTC
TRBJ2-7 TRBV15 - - CATTFGGGGLYEQYF TGTGCCACCACCTTTGGAGGAGGGGGCCTTTACGAGCAGTACTTC
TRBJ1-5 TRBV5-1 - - CASSLWGSSNQPQHF TGCGCCAGCAGCTTGTGGGGGTCTAGCAATCAGCCCCAGCATTTT
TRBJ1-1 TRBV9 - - CASSVLGGWDTEAFF TGTGCCAGCAGCGTACTGGGGGGCTGGGACACTGAAGCTTTCTTT
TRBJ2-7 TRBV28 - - CASRLAYYEQYF TGTGCCAGCAGGTTGGCCTACTACGAGCAGTACTTC
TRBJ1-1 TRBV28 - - CASRSGGNTEAFF TGTGCCAGCAGATCGGGGGGGAACACTGAAGCTTTCTTT
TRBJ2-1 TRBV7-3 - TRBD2 CASSAGLAGRNEQFF TGTGCCAGCAGCGCCGGACTAGCGGGGAGGAATGAGCAGTTCTTC
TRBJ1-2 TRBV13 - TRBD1 CASSSGGQGAAYGYTF TGTGCCAGCAGCTCAGGAGGTCAGGGGGCGGCCTATGGCTACACCTTC
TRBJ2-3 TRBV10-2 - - CASALGARTDTQYF TGCGCCAGCGCGTTGGGAGCTAGGACAGATACGCAGTATTTT
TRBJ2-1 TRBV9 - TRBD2 CASSDGLAEDNEQFF TGTGCCAGCAGCGATGGACTAGCGGAAGACAATGAGCAGTTCTTC
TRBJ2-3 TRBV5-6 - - CASSNRNTDTQYF TGTGCCAGCAGCAACAGGAACACAGATACGCAGTATTTT
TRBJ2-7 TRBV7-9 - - CASSLEGTIPYEQYF TGTGCCAGCAGCTTAGAGGGTACAATACCCTACGAGCAGTACTTC